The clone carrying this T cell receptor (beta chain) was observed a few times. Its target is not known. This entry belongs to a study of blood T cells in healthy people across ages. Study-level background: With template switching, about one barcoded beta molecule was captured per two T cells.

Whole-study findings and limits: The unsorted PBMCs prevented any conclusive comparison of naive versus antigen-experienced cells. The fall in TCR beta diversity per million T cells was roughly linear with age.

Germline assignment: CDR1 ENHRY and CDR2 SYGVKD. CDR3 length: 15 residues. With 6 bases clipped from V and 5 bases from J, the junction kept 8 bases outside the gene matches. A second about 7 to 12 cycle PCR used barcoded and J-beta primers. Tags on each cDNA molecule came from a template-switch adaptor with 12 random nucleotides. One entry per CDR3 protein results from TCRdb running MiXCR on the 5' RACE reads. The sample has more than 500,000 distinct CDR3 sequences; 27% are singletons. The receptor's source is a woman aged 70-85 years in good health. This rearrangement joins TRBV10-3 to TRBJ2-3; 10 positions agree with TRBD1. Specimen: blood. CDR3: CAISPGTGVLDTQYF. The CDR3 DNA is TGTGCCATCAGCCCCGGGACAGGGGTCTTAGATACGCAGTATTTT.